The 8 T cell receptor beta chains below were found in one sample sequenced in a study of cytomegalovirus exposure and HLA in healthy donors. The PCR was carried out with 60 Vbeta primers and 13 Jbeta primers. Clones were read by immunoSEQ multiplex PCR, and TCRdb kept only the in-frame ones, dropping some. The sample contains 100,000 or so clones, 65% to 75% of which appear only once. Source material: PBMCs. These receptors were taken from a woman between 18 and 29 years old in good health and CMV-seropositive.

The chain couples TRBV4-3 to TRBJ2-5; TRBD2 matches 14 bases. Germline V gives CDR1 LGHNA, CDR2 YSLEER. This CDR3 comprises 18 residues. Trimming removed 3 bases from V and 1 base from J; junction bases left unmatched: 7. The CDR3 region has the DNA TGCGCCAGCAGCCAGGGGACTAGCGGGAGACGGGGCCAAGAGACCCAGTACTTC. Translating gives CASSQGTSGRRGQETQYF.

V usage is TRBV27 and J usage is TRBJ2-1; possible D gene TRBD2, 5 bases. V shed 5 bases and J shed 3 bases, with 14 bases lying between them. There are 15 residues in the CDR3. Germline CDR1 MNHEY, CDR2 SMNVEV (reference sequence). CDR3 nucleotides: TGTGCCAGCAGTCCCCTAGGACTTAACTACAATGAGCAGTTCTTC. The encoded protein is CASSPLGLNYNEQFF.

This rearrangement joins TRBV6-1 to TRBJ1-4, with TRBD1 matching over 7 bases. The length of the CDR3 is 16 residues. V lost 3 bases to trimming and J lost 0 bases; unmatched junction nucleotides: 4. The germline gives CDR1 MNHNS, CDR2 SASEGT. CDR3 in amino acids: CASSEQGGTTNEKLFF. The CDR3 DNA sequence: TGTGCCAGCAGTGAGCAGGGGGGTACAACTAATGAAAAACTGTTTTTT.

The chain combines TRBV7-6 with TRBJ1-5; 8 positions agree with TRBD1. V shed 2 bases, J shed 3 bases, and the junction held 3 bases outside the gene matches. Germline CDR1 reads SGHVS; CDR2 reads FNYEAQ. CDR3 length equals 15 residues. CDR3: CASSLQQGDNQPQHF. CDR3 DNA sequence: TGTGCCAGCAGCTTACAACAGGGGGACAATCAGCCCCAGCATTTT.

This clone appeared a single time. The chain has TRBV6-5 and TRBJ1-5, with a weak D call TRBD1 (5 bases). Per the germline V gene, CDR1 is MNHEY and CDR2 is SVGAGI. The CDR3 covers 15 residues. The V end was cut by 4 bases, the J end by 3 bases, with 13 bases between. The DNA for the CDR3 is TGTGCCAGCAGTTCCTACTTGGACAACAATCAGCCCCAGCATTTT. It is translated as CASSSYLDNNQPQHF.

The chain recombines TRBV18 with TRBJ2-1, with 12 bases identical to TRBD2. Germline-derived CDR1 and CDR2 are KGHSH and LQKENI. This CDR3 has 15 residues. V trimming: 4 bases; J trimming: 5 bases; junction bases outside the gene matches: 3. CDR3 nucleotides: TGTGCCAGCTCACTCAGACTAGCGGGAGACAATGAGCAGTTCTTC. Protein: CASSLRLAGDNEQFF.

The gene calls are TRBV28 and TRBJ2-3; 14 bases match TRBD2. CDR1 and CDR2 from the germline V gene are MDHEN and SYDVKM. V shed 4 bases, J shed 2 bases, and the junction held 17 bases outside the gene matches. This CDR3 has 21 amino acids. The CDR3 protein is CASSSPNGLAGGPPNTDTQYF. CDR3 bases: TGTGCCAGCAGTTCCCCCAACGGACTAGCGGGAGGTCCACCCAACACAGATACGCAGTATTTT. Full variable domain (rest looked up from reference TRBV28 and TRBJ2-3): DVKVTQSSRYLVKRTGEKVFLECVQDMDHENMFWYRQDPGLGLRLIYFSYDVKMKEKGDIPEGYSVSREKKERFSLILESASTNQTSMYLCASSSPNGLAGGPPNTDTQYFGPGTRLTVL.

This sequence joins TRBV2 and TRBJ2-1; 9 nucleotides align to TRBD2. The CDR3 sequence is 17 residues long. Per the germline V gene, CDR1 is SNHLY and CDR2 is FYNNEI. V was pared by 1 base and J by 5 bases, with 9 bases of the junction left unmatched. CDR3 in amino acids: CASSEERGLAGNNEQFF. The CDR3, as DNA: TGTGCCAGCAGTGAAGAAAGAGGGCTAGCGGGAAACAATGAGCAGTTCTTC.